Presented here are 16 T cell receptor beta chains from one specimen sequenced in a study of Graves' ophthalmopathy and Graves' hyperthyroidism. RNA served as the template for amplifying TCR beta CDR3 regions. RT-PCR with HTBI primers came first, then second-round multiplex PCR. Each CDR3 protein gets one entry after TCRdb re-called the multiplex PCR reads with MiXCR. The sample lists about 48,000 distinct CDR3 sequences, around 50% occurring once. Sequencing input: peripheral blood. The receptors originated from an adult man with Graves' ophthalmopathy.

The chain carries TRBV24-1 and TRBJ2-1; 9 bases map to TRBD1. Germline values: CDR1 KGHDR, CDR2 SFDVKD. V lost 1 base to trimming and J lost 8 bases; unmatched junction nucleotides: 11. The CDR3 has 17 amino acids. The CDR3 here is CATSDFGTGFGSDEQFF. CDR3 DNA sequence: TGTGCCACCAGTGATTTCGGGACAGGGTTTGGTTCCGATGAGCAGTTCTTC.

Many counts were recorded for this clonotype. This chain connects TRBV5-8 to TRBJ2-5, with TRBD1 as a possible D gene (6 bases). V was pared by 5 bases and J by 4 bases, with 12 bases between. This CDR3 is built from 13 residues. Germline V gene data show CDR1 as SGHTS and CDR2 as YDEGEE. CDR3 amino acids: CASRDYRVETQYF. The CDR3 DNA sequence: TGTGCCAGCAGAGATTACAGGGTAGAGACCCAGTACTTC.

This clonotype was observed a single time. The J gene is TRBJ2-1, the V gene TRBV9; 14 nucleotides match TRBD2. The CDR3 sequence is 15 residues long. J lost 9 bases, V lost 3 bases, and 5 bases had no gene match. CDR1 and CDR2 from the germline V gene are SGDLS and YYNGEE. The CDR3 loop is CASSAGLAGETEQFF. CDR3 bases: TGTGCCAGCAGCGCGGGACTAGCGGGAGAAACTGAGCAGTTCTTC. The whole variable domain, filled in from reference TRBV9 and TRBJ2-1, reads DSGVTQTPKHLITATGQRVTLRCSPRSGDLSVYWYQQSLDQGLQFLIQYYNGEERAKGNILERFSAQQFPDLHSELNLSSLELGDSALYFCASSAGLAGETEQFFGPGTRLTVL.

This clonotype was observed at least ten times. V gene TRBV19 combines with J gene TRBJ1-3; the match to TRBD1 covers 10 bases. This CDR3 has 16 amino acids. Germline CDR1 is LNHDA and CDR2 is SQIVND (reference sequence). V lost 2 bases, J lost 9 bases, and 10 bases stayed unmatched. CDR3 DNA: TGTGCCAGTAGTATACGGGCCGGGACAGGGGCTAGCACCATATATTTT. This codes for CASSIRAGTGASTIYF.

This clonotype was picked up a small number of times. This chain connects TRBV19 to TRBJ1-6; possibly TRBD1 for D (6 bases). Germline assignment: CDR1 LNHDA and CDR2 SQIVND (reference sequence). This CDR3 comprises 15 residues. With 5 bases removed from V and 4 bases from J, the gap between germline ends came to 12 bases. CDR3 amino acids: CASSQGTGYNSPLHF. CDR3 DNA: TGTGCCAGTAGTCAGGGGACGGGATATAATTCACCCCTCCACTTT.

This clonotype has at least ten counts. The rearrangement uses TRBV11-2 and TRBJ2-1, with TRBD2 matching 7 bases. CDR1 is SGHAT, CDR2 FQNNGV, per germline. This CDR3 is built from 19 residues. J gave up 8 bases and V 1 base, and 20 bases lay outside the gene matches. The CDR3: CASSLASWSGKRRSDEQFF. The CDR3 DNA reads TGTGCCAGCAGCTTAGCCTCTTGGAGCGGGAAGCGCCGCTCCGATGAGCAGTTCTTC.

This clonotype appeared many times. The V gene is TRBV6-6, the J gene TRBJ1-2; possible D gene TRBD1, 6 bases. Germline V gene sequence: CDR1 MNHNY, CDR2 SVGAGI (reference sequence). The CDR3 has 15 residues. Trimming stripped 6 bases from V and 5 bases from J, with 19 bases between. The DNA for the CDR3 is TGTGCCAGCAGCCCCGGCCGGGGGCTCGGGTATGGCTACACCTTC. Amino acid sequence: CASSPGRGLGYGYTF.

This clonotype was detected ten times or more. V and J are TRBV5-8 and TRBJ2-2; 8 positions match TRBD1. In germline, CDR1 is SGHTS, CDR2 YDEGEE. The J segment lost 4 bases and the V segment lost 2 bases, leaving 4 bases of the junction unmatched. The length of the CDR3 is 15 residues. Here the CDR3 reads CASSFIDRGTGELFF. The CDR3 DNA reads as TGTGCCAGCAGCTTTATCGACAGGGGCACCGGGGAGCTGTTTTTT.

For this clonotype: Its ends do not fully match the called genes, so a read error is possible. The chain combines TRBV10-2 with TRBJ2-7; D perhaps matches TRBD2 (6 bases). The CDR3 consists of 14 residues. Germline assignment: CDR1 WSHSY and CDR2 SAAADI. Here the CDR3 reads CASSERPGGPNPHF. CDR3 DNA: TGTGCCAGCAGTGAACGACCCGGGGGACCGAACCCTCACTTC.

Notes on this clonotype: Because the CDR3 is missing its conserved closing phenylalanine or tryptophan, this is likely a read error. The DNA is omitted, as the CDR3 cannot be located on it reliably, and the CDR3 follows TCRdb's listing. The V and J genes are TRBV2 and TRBJ1-3; the tabulated D call, TRBD1, remains unverified against the DNA. Germline V gene lookup returns CDR1 SNHLY and CDR2 FYNNEI. The CDR3 region is 14 residues in length, termini included. CDR3 protein: CASSALTAGNTVYP.

The chain recombines TRBV10-3 with TRBJ2-1, with D possibly matching TRBD1 (6 bases). The germline V and J ends were trimmed by 3 bases and 9 bases, with 12 bases remaining between them. Germline CDR1 is ENHRY and CDR2 is SYGVKD. The CDR3 totals 13 residues. In nucleotides, the CDR3 is TGTGCCATCAGTGAACAAGGGGGTCTTGAGCAGTTCTTC. It translates to CAISEQGGLEQFF.

This clonotype was detected many times. The chain couples TRBV6-5 to TRBJ2-1; 7 positions agree with TRBD2. V shed 1 base and J 8 bases; nucleotides not matched to a gene: 5. CDR1 and CDR2 (germline): MNHEY, SVGAGI. The CDR3 contains 14 residues. The CDR3 coding sequence is TGTGCCAGCAGTTACTTGGGGGGGGTTTATGAGCAGTTCTTC. Residues: CASSYLGGVYEQFF.

The chain employs TRBV28 and TRBJ2-1; D may be TRBD2 (5 bases). Germline lookup yields CDR1 MDHEN and CDR2 SYDVKM. CDR3 length equals 13 residues. The V and J ends lost 6 bases and 2 bases respectively, with 8 bases between them. In nucleotides, the CDR3 is TGTGCCAGCAGAGACTATACCTACAATGAGCAGTTCTTC. Amino acid sequence: CASRDYTYNEQFF.

This clonotype occurred many times. The V gene is TRBV5-1, the J gene TRBJ2-5; TRBD2 aligns across 7 bases. Unmatched junction bases numbered 13, after V lost 1 base and J lost 1 base. The CDR3 extends over 18 amino acids. Germline V lookup: CDR1 SGHRS, CDR2 YFSETQ. The CDR3 here is CASSLFSPAAGVQETQYF. The CDR3 DNA is TGCGCCAGCAGCTTGTTCTCCCCGGCGGCGGGGGTCCAAGAGACCCAGTACTTC.

This clonotype was found many times. The rearrangement uses TRBV5-6 and TRBJ1-1, with D possibly being TRBD1 (6 bases). The CDR3 contains 14 residues. Trimming removed 3 bases from V and 3 bases from J, with 12 bases in between. The germline CDR1 and CDR2 sequences are SGHDT and YYEEEE. CDR3 loop: CASSWGGADTEAFF. CDR3 nucleotide sequence: TGTGCCAGCAGCTGGGGGGGGGCGGACACTGAAGCTTTCTTT.

The chain uses TRBV20-1 and TRBJ2-3, with D possibly matching TRBD2 (6 bases). The CDR3 has 15 residues. Trimming left V 1 base short and J 11 bases short, with 22 bases between. CDR1 and CDR2 from the germline V gene are DFQATT and SNEGSKA (reference sequence). The CDR3 region is CSARGLGLYYNEQYF. As DNA, the CDR3 is TGCAGTGCTAGAGGTCTGGGACTGTACTACAATGAGCAGTATTTT.